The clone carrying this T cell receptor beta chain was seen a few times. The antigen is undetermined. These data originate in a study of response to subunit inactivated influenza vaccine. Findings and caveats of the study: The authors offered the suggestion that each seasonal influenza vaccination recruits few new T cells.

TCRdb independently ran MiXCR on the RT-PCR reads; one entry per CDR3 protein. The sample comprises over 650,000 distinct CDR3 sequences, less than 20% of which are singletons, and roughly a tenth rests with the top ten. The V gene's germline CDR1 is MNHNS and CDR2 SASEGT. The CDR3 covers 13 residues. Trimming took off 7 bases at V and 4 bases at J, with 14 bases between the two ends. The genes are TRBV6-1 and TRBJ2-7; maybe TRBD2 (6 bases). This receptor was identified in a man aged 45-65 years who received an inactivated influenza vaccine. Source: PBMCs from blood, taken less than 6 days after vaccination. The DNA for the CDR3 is TGTGCCAGCAAACGGACTAATCTTTACGAGCAGTACTTC. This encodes CASKRTNLYEQYF.